Below, one T cell receptor beta chain is given with its context. Its specificity is not known. The table came from immunoSEQ multiplex PCR; TCRdb's copy has only in-frame clones and leaves some out. The repertoire holds approximately 47,000 clones, around four fifths seen once, with around 9.3% in the top ten. The data belong to a study of T cells in tumors after PD-1 blockade. Overall study context: During anti-PD-1 treatment, some patients continued daily vismodegib 150 mg. Notes on the study in general: Some novel exhausted tumor clones appeared in pre-treatment blood, suggesting peripheral recruitment.

The CDR3 is 14 residues long. The germline V gene has CDR1 LGHDT and CDR2 YNNKEL (reference sequence). Trimming removed 2 bases from V and 5 bases from J; junction bases left unmatched: 3. This chain joins TRBV3-1 (or the pseudogene TRBV3-2) and TRBJ2-5; 9 nucleotides line up with TRBD1. This TCR came from a human donor with advanced basal cell or squamous cell carcinoma (not recorded which). The starting material was PBMCs, obtained before anti-PD-1 therapy. CDR3 loop: CASSQTGGAETQYF. CDR3 nucleotides: TGTGCCAGCAGCCAAACAGGGGGCGCGGAGACCCAGTACTTC.